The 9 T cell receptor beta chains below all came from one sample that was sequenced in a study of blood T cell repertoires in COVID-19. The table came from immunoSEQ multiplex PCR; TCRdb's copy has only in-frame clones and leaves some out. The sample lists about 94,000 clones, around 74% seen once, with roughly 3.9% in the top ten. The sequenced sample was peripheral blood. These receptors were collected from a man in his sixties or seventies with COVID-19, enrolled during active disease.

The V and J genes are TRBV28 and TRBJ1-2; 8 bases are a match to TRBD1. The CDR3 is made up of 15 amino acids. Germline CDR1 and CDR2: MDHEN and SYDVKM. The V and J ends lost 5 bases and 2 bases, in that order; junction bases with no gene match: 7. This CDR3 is CASSAADRGNYGYTF. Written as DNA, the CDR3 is TGTGCCAGCAGTGCCGCCGACAGGGGAAACTATGGCTACACCTTC.

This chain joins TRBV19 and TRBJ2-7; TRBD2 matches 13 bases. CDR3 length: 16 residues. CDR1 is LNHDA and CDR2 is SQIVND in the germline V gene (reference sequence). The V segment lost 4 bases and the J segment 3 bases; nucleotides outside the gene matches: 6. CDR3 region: CASSKGLAGDGYEQYF. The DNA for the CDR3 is TGTGCCAGTAGTAAAGGACTAGCGGGGGACGGCTACGAGCAGTACTTC. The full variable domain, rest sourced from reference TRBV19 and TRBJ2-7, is DGGITQSPKYLFRKEGQNVTLSCEQNLNHDAMYWYRQDPGQGLRLIYYSQIVNDFQKGDIAEGYSVSREKKESFPLTVTSAQKNPTAFYLCASSKGLAGDGYEQYFGPGTRLTVT.

This chain's CDR3 is CAWTRPSGNEQFF. The CDR3 DNA reads TGTGCCTGGACTAGACCCTCGGGGAATGAGCAGTTCTTC. The V and J genes are TRBV30 and TRBJ2-1; a possible D gene is TRBD2 (5 bases). CDR1 and CDR2 (germline): GTSNPN, SVGIG (reference sequence). Trimming left V 4 bases short and J 7 bases short, with 14 bases between. This CDR3 spans 13 amino acids.

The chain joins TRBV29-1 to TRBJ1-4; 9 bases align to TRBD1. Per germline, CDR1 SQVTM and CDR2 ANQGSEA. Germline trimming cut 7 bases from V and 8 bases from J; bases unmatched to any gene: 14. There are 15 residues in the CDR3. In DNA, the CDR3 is TGCAGCGGTCGGACAGGGGCCGACCTGGGGGAAAAACTGTTTTTT. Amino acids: CSGRTGADLGEKLFF.

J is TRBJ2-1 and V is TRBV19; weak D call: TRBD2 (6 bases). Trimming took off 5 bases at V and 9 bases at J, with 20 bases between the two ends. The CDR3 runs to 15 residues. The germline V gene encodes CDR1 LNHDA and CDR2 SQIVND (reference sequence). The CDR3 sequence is CASSPFREQGTEQFF. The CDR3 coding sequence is TGTGCCAGTAGTCCCTTCCGGGAGCAGGGAACTGAGCAGTTCTTC.

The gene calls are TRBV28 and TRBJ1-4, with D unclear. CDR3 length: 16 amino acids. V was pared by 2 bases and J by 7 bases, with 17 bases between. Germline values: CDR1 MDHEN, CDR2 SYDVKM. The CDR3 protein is CASSLPPRGFGEKLFF. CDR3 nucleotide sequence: TGTGCCAGCAGTTTACCCCCCCGAGGCTTTGGTGAAAAACTGTTTTTT.

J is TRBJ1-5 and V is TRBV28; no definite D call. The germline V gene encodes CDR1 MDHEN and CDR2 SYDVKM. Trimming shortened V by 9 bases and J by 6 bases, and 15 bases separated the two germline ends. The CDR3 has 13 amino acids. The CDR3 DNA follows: TGTGCCAGTGCGCGGGGATTGGGTCAGCCCCAGCATTTT. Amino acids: CASARGLGQPQHF.

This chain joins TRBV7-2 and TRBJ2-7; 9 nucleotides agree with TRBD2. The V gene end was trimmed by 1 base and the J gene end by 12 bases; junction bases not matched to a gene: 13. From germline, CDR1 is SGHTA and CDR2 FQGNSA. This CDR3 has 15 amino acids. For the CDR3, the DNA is TGTGCCAGCAGCTTAGTAGGCGGTAGCGGGGGAGATCTGTACTTC. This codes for CASSLVGGSGGDLYF. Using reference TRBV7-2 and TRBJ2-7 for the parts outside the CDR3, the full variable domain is GAGVSQSPSNKVTEKGKDVELRCDPISGHTALYWYRQSLGQGLEFLIYFQGNSAPDKSGLPSDRFSAERTGGSVSTLTIQRTQQEDSAVYLCASSLVGGSGGDLYFGPGTRLTVT.

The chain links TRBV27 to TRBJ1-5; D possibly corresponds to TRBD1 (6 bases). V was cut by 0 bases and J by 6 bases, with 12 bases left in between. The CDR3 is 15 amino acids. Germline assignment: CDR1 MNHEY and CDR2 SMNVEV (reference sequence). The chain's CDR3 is CASSLSQTGSQPQHF. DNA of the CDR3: TGTGCCAGCAGTTTATCTCAAACAGGGAGTCAGCCCCAGCATTTT.